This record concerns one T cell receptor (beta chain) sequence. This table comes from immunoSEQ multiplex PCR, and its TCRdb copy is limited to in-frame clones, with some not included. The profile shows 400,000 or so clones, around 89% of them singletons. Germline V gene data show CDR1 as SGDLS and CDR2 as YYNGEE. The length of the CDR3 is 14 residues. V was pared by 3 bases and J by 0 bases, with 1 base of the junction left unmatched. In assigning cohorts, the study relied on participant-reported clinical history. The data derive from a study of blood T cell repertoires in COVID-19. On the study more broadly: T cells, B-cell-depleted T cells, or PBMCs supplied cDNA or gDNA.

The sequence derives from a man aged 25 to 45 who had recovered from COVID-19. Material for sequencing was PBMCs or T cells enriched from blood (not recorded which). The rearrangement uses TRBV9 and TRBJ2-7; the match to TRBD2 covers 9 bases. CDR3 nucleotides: TGTGCCAGCAGCGCTAGCGGGGTCTCCTACGAGCAGTACTTC. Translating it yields CASSASGVSYEQYF.